Below, one T cell receptor beta chain is given with its context. This CDR3 contains 15 residues. Trimming at V came to 5 bases and at J to 4 bases, leaving 5 bases not matched to a gene. Germline CDR1 MNHEY, CDR2 SVGAGI. Libraries were prepared by immunoSEQ multiplex PCR; TCRdb keeps only in-frame clonotypes and omits some of them. The sample lists 70,000 to 75,000 clones, about 94% occurring once. The data originate from a study of control samples from healthy donors and cancer patients. This TCR came from a woman aged 30 to 39 in good health. What was sequenced was blood. The V call is TRBV6-5, the J call TRBJ1-5; TRBD1 matches at 10 bases. The CDR3 protein is CASSRDRGFNQPQHF. The CDR3 DNA reads as TGTGCCAGCAGTCGGGACAGGGGATTTAATCAGCCCCAGCATTTT.